The 17 T cell receptor beta chains below all came from one sample that was sequenced in a study of vaccination and CD4 T cells after COVID-19. Treatment reported: approximately 11-day PBMC culture with coronavirus spike peptide pools or control peptides (ViraFEST assay). With the Oncomine TCR Beta short-read assay, DNA from cultured CD4+ T cells was sequenced. MiXCR was run by TCRdb on the PCR reads, yielding one entry per CDR3 protein. This table has roughly 7,000 distinct CDR3 sequences, 74% appearing once. No antigen has been identified for these receptors. Input material: CD4+ T cells from blood, cultured in vitro. These receptors were collected from a human donor who had recovered from COVID-19.

The chain combines TRBV2 with TRBJ1-2; D possibly corresponds to TRBD1 (5 bases). Trimming shortened V by 2 bases and J by 7 bases, and 8 bases separated the two germline ends. Germline V gene data show CDR1 as SNHLY and CDR2 as FYNNEI. This CDR3 has 12 amino acids. The CDR3: CASSEQGFGYTF. In DNA, the CDR3 is TGTGCCAGCAGTGAACAGGGCTTTGGCTACACCTTC.

The genes are TRBV6-1 and TRBJ2-3; tentative D call: TRBD2 (5 bases). Germline V CDR1 and CDR2: MNHNS, SASEGT. Trimming removed 6 bases from V and 0 bases from J, with 16 bases in between. The CDR3 runs to 16 residues. CDR3 coding DNA: TGTGCCAGCAGCCCTAGAGGACTGGTTAGCACAGATACGCAGTATTTT. Protein: CASSPRGLVSTDTQYF.

This chain connects TRBV7-9 to TRBJ1-1; no clear D. The length of the CDR3 is 12 residues. Germline V gene sequence: CDR1 SEHNR, CDR2 FQNEAQ (reference sequence). Trimming took off 1 base at V and 7 bases at J, with 7 bases between the two ends. CDR3 sequence: CASSLGTVEAFF. In nucleotides, the CDR3 is TGTGCCAGCAGCTTAGGAACAGTTGAAGCTTTCTTT.

The rearrangement joins TRBV7-9 to TRBJ1-5; D may be TRBD1 (5 bases). The CDR3 sequence is 16 residues long. V was pared by 0 bases and J by 2 bases, with 11 bases between. The germline V gene encodes CDR1 SEHNR and CDR2 FQNEAQ (reference sequence). The CDR3 region is CASSLAQGAGNQPQHF. DNA of the CDR3: TGTGCCAGCAGCTTAGCGCAAGGGGCTGGCAATCAGCCCCAGCATTTT. Filled out from reference TRBV7-9 and TRBJ1-5, the complete variable domain reads DTGVSQNPRHKITKRGQNVTFRCDPISEHNRLYWYRQTLGQGPEFLTYFQNEAQLEKSRLLSDRFSAERPKGSFSTLEIQRTEQGDSAMYLCASSLAQGAGNQPQHFGDGTRLSIL.

The chain combines TRBV7-2 with TRBJ2-7; maybe TRBD2 (6 bases). The CDR3 consists of 15 residues. Germline V lookup: CDR1 SGHTA, CDR2 FQGNSA. Trimming removed 4 bases at V and 1 base at J, with 14 bases between. CDR3 in DNA: TGTGCCAGCAGCTACGGGGGTTCTCTTTCCTACGAGCAGTACTTC. It yields the protein CASSYGGSLSYEQYF.

The chain links TRBV11-3 to TRBJ2-3; D might be TRBD1 (5 bases). V was clipped by 1 base and J by 8 bases, with 13 bases between them. The CDR3 sequence is 14 residues long. The germline V gene encodes CDR1 SGHNT and CDR2 YENEEA. CDR3 protein: CASSLGLAQGTQYF. The CDR3 region has the DNA TGTGCCAGCAGCTTAGGTCTGGCGCAGGGTACGCAGTATTTT.

The CDR3 DNA reads as TGTGCCAGCAGGTCAACTAGCTCTGGAAACACCATATATTTT. The encoded protein is CASRSTSSGNTIYF. The chain combines TRBV6-1 with TRBJ1-3; the D is unclear. The CDR3 spans 14 residues. Trimming shortened V by 6 bases and J by 0 bases, and 9 bases separated the two germline ends. Germline V CDR1 and CDR2: MNHNS, SASEGT.

The gene calls are TRBV12-3 or TRBV12-4 and TRBJ1-3; no clear D gene. The CDR3 extends over 14 amino acids. The V gene lost 3 bases and the J gene lost 0 bases, with 6 bases spanning the gap. The CDR3 nucleotides are TGTGCCAGCAGTTTGCTGAGCTCTGGAAACACCATATATTTT. As protein: CASSLLSSGNTIYF.

The chain combines TRBV2 with TRBJ1-5; the match to TRBD1 covers 7 bases. The V segment lost 1 base and the J segment 8 bases; nucleotides outside the gene matches: 5. Germline loops: CDR1 SNHLY, CDR2 FYNNEI. The CDR3 sequence is 14 residues long. The CDR3 region has the DNA TGTGCCAGCAGTGAAGAAACAGGGGTAAAGCCCCAGCATTTT. It is translated as CASSEETGVKPQHF.

This clonotype was seen a single time. The genes are TRBV20-1 and TRBJ2-1; 11 nucleotides line up with TRBD2. The germline V gene encodes CDR1 DFQATT and CDR2 SNEGSKA (reference sequence). The J segment lost 4 bases and the V segment lost 4 bases, leaving 12 bases of the junction unmatched. This CDR3 is 17 amino acids long. CDR3 sequence reads: CSATRRLAGPGYNEQFF. In nucleotides, the CDR3 is TGCAGTGCTACAAGACGACTAGCGGGGCCCGGTTACAATGAGCAGTTCTTC.

The chain uses TRBV28 and TRBJ2-7; 9 bases align to TRBD2. CDR1 MDHEN and CDR2 SYDVKM come from the germline V gene. This CDR3 contains 15 residues. V lost 6 bases and J lost 5; bases outside the gene matches: 11. The DNA for the CDR3 is TGTGCCAGCAGGCCGATAGCGGGAGTATTAGACGAGCAGTACTTC. Amino acid sequence: CASRPIAGVLDEQYF.

The rearrangement links TRBV7-9 to TRBJ1-2, with TRBD1 matching 7 bases. Trimming removed 5 bases from V and 8 bases from J; junction bases left unmatched: 8. The CDR3 sequence is 13 residues long. Germline assignment: CDR1 SEHNR and CDR2 FQNEAQ (reference sequence). The DNA for the CDR3 is TGTGCCAGCAGCGCGGACAGGTCGGGAGGCTACACCTTC. Translated: CASSADRSGGYTF.

This chain joins TRBV7-2 and TRBJ1-6, with D possibly being TRBD1 (6 bases). The germline V gene has CDR1 SGHTA and CDR2 FQGNSA. V lost 0 bases to trimming and J lost 5 bases, with 8 bases between them. The CDR3 totals 15 residues. The CDR3 sequence: CASSLAGAHNSPLHF. The CDR3 coding sequence is TGTGCCAGCAGCTTAGCGGGGGCCCATAATTCACCCCTCCACTTT.

This chain uses TRBV7-3 with TRBJ1-5, with TRBD1 identical over 9 bases. There are 16 residues in the CDR3. Germline loops: CDR1 SGHTA, CDR2 FQGTGA. V shed 7 bases, J shed 3 bases, and the junction held 10 bases outside the gene matches. The CDR3: CASNLRGQGFNQPQHF. The CDR3 nucleotides are TGTGCCAGCAACCTAAGGGGACAGGGCTTCAATCAGCCCCAGCATTTT.

This sequence joins TRBV7-8 and TRBJ1-1; D is ambiguous. This CDR3 is built from 13 residues. Per germline, CDR1 SGHVS and CDR2 FQNEAQ. Trimming shortened V by 1 base and J by 1 base, and 4 bases separated the two germline ends. For the CDR3, the DNA is TGTGCCAGCAGCTTAGTGGGGAACACTGAAGCTTTCTTT. Translating gives CASSLVGNTEAFF.

The rearrangement joins TRBV6-1 to TRBJ2-3; perhaps TRBD1 as D (6 bases). V was cut by 1 base and J by 2 bases, with 13 bases left in between. The CDR3 runs to 16 residues. Per the germline V gene, CDR1 is MNHNS and CDR2 is SASEGT. As DNA, the CDR3 is TGTGCCAGCAGTGAAGGGCAGGGGACCTTCACAGATACGCAGTATTTT. This sequence encodes CASSEGQGTFTDTQYF.

The rearrangement uses TRBV19 and TRBJ2-5; 11 positions match TRBD2. Germline CDR1 and CDR2: LNHDA and SQIVND (reference sequence). The CDR3 contains 16 residues. The junction had 8 bases not matched to a gene; V was cut back by 5 bases and J by 3 bases. In DNA form, the CDR3 reads TGTGCCAGTAGTCAACGACTAGCGGGAAAGGAAGAGACCCAGTACTTC. Residues: CASSQRLAGKEETQYF.